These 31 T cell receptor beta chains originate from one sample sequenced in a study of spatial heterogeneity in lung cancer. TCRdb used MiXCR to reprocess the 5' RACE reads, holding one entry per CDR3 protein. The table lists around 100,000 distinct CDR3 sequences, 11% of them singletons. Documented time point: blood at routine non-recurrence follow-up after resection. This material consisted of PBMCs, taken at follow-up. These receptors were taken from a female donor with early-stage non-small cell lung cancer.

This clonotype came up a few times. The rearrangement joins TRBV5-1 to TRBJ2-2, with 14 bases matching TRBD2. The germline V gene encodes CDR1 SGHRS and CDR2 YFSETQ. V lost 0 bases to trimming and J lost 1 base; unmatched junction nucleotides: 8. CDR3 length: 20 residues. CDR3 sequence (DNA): TGCGCCAGCAGCTTGGCCGGGACTAGCGGGAGTAATAGGAACACCGGGGAGCTGTTTTTT. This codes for CASSLAGTSGSNRNTGELFF.

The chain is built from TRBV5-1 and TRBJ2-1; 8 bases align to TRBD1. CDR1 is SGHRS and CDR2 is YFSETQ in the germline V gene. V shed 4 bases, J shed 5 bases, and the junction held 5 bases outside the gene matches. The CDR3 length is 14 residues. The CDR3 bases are TGCGCCAGCAGCCGGACGACAGGGGACAATGAGCAGTTCTTC. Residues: CASSRTTGDNEQFF.

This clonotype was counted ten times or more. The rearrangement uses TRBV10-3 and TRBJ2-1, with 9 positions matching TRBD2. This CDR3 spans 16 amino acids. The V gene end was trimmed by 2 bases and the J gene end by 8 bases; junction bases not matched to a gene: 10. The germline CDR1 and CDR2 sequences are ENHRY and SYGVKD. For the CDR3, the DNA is TGTGCCATCAGTGAGAGCAACCGGGGACTAGCTTATGAGCAGTTCTTC. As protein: CAISESNRGLAYEQFF.

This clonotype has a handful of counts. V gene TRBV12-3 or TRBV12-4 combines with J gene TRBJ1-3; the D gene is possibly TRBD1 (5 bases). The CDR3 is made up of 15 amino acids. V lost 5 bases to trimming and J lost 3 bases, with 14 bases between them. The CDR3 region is CASSPTGGGGNTIYF. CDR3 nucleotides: TGTGCCAGCAGTCCCACTGGCGGGGGTGGAAACACCATATATTTT.

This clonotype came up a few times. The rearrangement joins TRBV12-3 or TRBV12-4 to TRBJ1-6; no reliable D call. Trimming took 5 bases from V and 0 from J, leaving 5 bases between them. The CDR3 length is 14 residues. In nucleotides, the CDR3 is TGTGCCAGCAGTCAGAGCTCCTATAATTCACCCCTCCACTTT. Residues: CASSQSSYNSPLHF.

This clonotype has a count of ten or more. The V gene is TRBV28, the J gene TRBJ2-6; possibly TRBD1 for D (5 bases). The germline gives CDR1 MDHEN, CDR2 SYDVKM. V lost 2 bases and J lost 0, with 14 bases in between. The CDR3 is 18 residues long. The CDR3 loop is CASSLGNRWSSGANVLTF. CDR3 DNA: TGTGCCAGCAGTTTAGGTAACAGGTGGAGCTCTGGGGCCAACGTCCTGACTTTC.

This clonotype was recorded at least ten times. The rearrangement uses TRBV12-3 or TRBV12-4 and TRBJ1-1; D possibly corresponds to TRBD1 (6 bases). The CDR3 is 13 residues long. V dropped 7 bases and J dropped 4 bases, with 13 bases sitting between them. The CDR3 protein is CASIKRGSTEAFF. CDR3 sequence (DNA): TGTGCCAGCATTAAAAGGGGGAGCACTGAAGCTTTCTTT.

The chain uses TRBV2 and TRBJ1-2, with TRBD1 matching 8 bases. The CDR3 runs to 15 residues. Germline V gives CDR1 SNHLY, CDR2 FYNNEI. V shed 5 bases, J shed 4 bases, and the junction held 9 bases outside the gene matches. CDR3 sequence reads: CASSSGQGGFYGYTF. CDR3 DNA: TGTGCCAGCAGTTCTGGACAGGGCGGGTTCTATGGCTACACCTTC.

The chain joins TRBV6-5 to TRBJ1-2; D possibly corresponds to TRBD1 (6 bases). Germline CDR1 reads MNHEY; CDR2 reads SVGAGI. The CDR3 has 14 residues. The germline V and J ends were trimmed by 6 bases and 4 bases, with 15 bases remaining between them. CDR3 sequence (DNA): TGTGCCAGCAGCCTCTCACAGGGTTCCTATGGCTACACCTTC. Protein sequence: CASSLSQGSYGYTF.

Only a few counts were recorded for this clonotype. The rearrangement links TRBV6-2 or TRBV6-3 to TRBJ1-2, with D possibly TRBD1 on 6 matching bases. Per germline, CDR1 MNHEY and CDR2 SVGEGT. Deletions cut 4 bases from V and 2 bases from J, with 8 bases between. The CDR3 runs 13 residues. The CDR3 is CASSFQGNYGYTF. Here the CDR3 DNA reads TGTGCCAGCAGTTTTCAGGGGAACTATGGCTACACCTTC.

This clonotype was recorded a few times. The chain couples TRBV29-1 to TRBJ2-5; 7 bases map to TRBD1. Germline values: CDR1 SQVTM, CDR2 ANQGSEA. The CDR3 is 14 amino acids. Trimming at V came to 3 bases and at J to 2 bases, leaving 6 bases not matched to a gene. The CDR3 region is CSVETGNLQETQYF. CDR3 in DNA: TGCAGCGTTGAGACAGGGAACCTACAAGAGACCCAGTACTTC.

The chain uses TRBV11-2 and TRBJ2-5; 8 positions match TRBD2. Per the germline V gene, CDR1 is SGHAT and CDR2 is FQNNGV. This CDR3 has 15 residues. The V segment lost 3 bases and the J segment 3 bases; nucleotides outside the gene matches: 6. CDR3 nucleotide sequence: TGTGCCAGCAGCTTTTCGAACGGGAGGGAAGAGACCCAGTACTTC. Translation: CASSFSNGREETQYF.

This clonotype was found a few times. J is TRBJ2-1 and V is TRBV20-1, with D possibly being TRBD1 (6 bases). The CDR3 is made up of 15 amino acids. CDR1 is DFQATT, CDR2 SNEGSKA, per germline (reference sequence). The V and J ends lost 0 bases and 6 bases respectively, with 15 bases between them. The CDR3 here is CSARDSGESFNEQFF. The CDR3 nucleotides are TGCAGTGCTAGAGATTCAGGGGAAAGCTTCAATGAGCAGTTCTTC.

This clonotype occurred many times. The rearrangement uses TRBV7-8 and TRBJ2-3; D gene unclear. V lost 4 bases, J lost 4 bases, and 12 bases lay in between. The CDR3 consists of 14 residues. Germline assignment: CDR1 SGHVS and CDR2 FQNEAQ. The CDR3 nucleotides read TGTGCCAGCAGCTCTTCCACTCGGGCAGATACGCAGTATTTT. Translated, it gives CASSSSTRADTQYF.

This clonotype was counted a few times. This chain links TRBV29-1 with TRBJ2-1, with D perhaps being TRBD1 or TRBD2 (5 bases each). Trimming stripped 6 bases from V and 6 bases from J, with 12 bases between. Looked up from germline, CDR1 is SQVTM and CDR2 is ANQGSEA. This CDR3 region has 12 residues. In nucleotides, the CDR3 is TGCAGCGTAGCGGACGGGGCCAATGAGCAGTTCTTC. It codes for CSVADGANEQFF.

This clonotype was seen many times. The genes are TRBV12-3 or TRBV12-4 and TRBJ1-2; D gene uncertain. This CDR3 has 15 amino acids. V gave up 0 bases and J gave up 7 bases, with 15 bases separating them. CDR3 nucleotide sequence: TGTGCCAGCAGTTTAGCCCAGACGGTGGTACGTGGCTACACCTTC. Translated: CASSLAQTVVRGYTF.

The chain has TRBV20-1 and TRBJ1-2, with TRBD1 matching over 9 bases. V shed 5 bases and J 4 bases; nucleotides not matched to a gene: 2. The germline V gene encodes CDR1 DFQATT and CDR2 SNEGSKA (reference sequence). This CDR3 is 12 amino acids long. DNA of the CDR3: TGCAGTGCTGGGACAGGGACCTATGGCTACACCTTC. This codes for CSAGTGTYGYTF.

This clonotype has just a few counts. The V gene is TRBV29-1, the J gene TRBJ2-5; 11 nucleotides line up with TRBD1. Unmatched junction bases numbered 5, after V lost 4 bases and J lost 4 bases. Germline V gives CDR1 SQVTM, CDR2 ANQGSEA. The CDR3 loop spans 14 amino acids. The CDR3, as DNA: TGCAGCGTTGGGACCGGGACAGGGGGAGAGACCCAGTACTTC. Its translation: CSVGTGTGGETQYF.

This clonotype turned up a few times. CDR3 sequence reads: CATSTGTGVGQPQHF. Here the CDR3 DNA reads TGTGCCACCAGCACCGGGACAGGGGTTGGACAGCCCCAGCATTTT. V and J are TRBV15 and TRBJ1-5; the match to TRBD1 covers 10 bases. Per the germline V gene, CDR1 is LNHNV and CDR2 is YYDKDF (reference sequence). The ends lost 4 bases at V and 7 bases at J; junction bases unmatched: 7. The CDR3 sequence is 15 residues long.

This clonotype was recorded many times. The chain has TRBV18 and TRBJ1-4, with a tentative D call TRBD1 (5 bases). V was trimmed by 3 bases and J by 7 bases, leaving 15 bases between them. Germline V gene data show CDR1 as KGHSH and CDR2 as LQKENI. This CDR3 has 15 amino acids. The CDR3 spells CASSPEGTRGEKLFF. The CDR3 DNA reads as TGTGCCAGCTCACCTGAAGGGACCCGAGGTGAAAAACTGTTTTTT. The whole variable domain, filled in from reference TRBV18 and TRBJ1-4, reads NAGVMQNPRHLVRRRGQEARLRCSPMKGHSHVYWYRQLPEEGLKFMVYLQKENIIDESGMPKERFSAEFPKEGPSILRIQQVVRGDSAAYFCASSPEGTRGEKLFFGSGTQLSVL.

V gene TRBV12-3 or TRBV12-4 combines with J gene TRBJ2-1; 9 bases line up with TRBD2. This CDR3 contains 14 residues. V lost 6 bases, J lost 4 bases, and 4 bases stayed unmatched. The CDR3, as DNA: TGTGCCAGCAGGGTGACTAGCGGATACAATGAGCAGTTCTTC. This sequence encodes CASRVTSGYNEQFF.

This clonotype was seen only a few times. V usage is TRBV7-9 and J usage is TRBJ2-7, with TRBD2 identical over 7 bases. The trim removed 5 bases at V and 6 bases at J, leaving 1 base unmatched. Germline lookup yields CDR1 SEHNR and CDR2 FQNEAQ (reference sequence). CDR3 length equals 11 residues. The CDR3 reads CASSRTSEQYF. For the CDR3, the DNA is TGTGCCAGCAGCCGGACTAGCGAGCAGTACTTC.

CDR3 DNA: TGTGCCAGCTCTCCCACACGCGCTAATGAAAAACTGTTTTTT. It translates to CASSPTRANEKLFF. The chain has TRBV18 and TRBJ1-4; no clear D. This CDR3 comprises 14 residues. Trimming pared 6 bases from V and 3 bases from J, leaving 11 bases between. Germline values: CDR1 KGHSH, CDR2 LQKENI.

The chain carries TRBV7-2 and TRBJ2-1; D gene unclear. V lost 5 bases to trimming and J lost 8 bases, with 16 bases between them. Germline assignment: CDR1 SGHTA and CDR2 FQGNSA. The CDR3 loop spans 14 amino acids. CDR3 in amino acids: CASSPLTPTYEQFF. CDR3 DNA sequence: TGTGCCAGCAGCCCCCTGACACCCACGTATGAGCAGTTCTTC.

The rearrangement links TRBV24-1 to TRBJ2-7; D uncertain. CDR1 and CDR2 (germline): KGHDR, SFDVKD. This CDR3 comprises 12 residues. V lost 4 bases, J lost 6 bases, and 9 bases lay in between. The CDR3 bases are TGTGCCACCAGTGACGGCTTTCGCGAGCAGTACTTC. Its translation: CATSDGFREQYF.

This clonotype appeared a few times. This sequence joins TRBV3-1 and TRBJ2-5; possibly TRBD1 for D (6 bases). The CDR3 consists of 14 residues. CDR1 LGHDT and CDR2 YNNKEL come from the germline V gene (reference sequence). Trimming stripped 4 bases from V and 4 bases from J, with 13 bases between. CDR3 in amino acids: CASSLTGSGETQYF. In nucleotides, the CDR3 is TGTGCCAGCAGCCTCACAGGGTCCGGAGAGACCCAGTACTTC.

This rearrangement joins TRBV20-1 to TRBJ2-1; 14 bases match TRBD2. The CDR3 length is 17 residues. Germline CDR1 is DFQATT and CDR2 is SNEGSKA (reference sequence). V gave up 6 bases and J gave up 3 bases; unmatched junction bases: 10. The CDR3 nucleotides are TGCAGTGCCTTAAGTCCCGGGACTAGCGGGGGCTACAATGAGCAGTTCTTC. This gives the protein CSALSPGTSGGYNEQFF.

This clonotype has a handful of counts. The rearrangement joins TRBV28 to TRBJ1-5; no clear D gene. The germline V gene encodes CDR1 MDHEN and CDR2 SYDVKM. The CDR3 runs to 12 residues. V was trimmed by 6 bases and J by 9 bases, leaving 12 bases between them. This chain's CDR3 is CASSSGVRPQHF. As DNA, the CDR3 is TGTGCCAGCAGCTCGGGAGTGCGGCCCCAGCATTTT.

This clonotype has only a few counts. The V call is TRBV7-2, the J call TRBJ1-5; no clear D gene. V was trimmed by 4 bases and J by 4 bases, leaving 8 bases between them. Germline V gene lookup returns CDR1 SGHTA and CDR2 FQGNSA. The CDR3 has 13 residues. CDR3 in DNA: TGTGCCAGCAGCTATGAACATAATCAGCCCCAGCATTTT. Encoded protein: CASSYEHNQPQHF.

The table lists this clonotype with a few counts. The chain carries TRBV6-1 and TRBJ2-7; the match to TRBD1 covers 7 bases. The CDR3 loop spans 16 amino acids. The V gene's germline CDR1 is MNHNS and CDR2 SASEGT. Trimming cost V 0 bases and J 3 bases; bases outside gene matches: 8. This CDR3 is CASSEAHWGTDYEQYF. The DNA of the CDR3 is TGTGCCAGCAGTGAAGCGCACTGGGGGACAGACTACGAGCAGTACTTC.

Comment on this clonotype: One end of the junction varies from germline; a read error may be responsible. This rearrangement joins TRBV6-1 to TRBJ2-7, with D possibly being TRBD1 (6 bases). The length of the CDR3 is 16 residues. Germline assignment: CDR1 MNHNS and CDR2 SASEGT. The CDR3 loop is CPSSDPDRKVKYEQYF. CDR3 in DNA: TGTCCCAGCAGTGACCCCGACAGGAAAGTAAAGTACGAGCAGTACTTC.